The rows below give T cell receptor beta chains drawn from one sample of a study of regulatory dendritic cells for organ transplantation. Assay used: immunoSEQ multiplex PCR; TCRdb lists only in-frame clones, some missing. In the table there are 8,500 to 13,000 clones, 65% to 85% of which are singletons. The sample comprised memory CD8+ T cells from blood. These receptor sequences come from a human donor in good health. Each CDR3 is given with its conserved first and last residue.

v_call cdr3_aa
TRBV30 CAWSTPLAGGEHRGTDTQYF
TRBV6-1 CASSEVDSGINEQFF
TRBV4-2 CASSQDRGGQETQYF
TRBV5-1 CASSRTPLDEQFF
TRBV19 CASSSKEAGYQETQYF
TRBV11-2 CASSLDGQSPLYGYTF
TRBV2 CASSQHISDRDSGYTF
TRBV2 CASSDSPTVNTEAFF
TRBV7-8 CASSPWGGFNEQFF
TRBV7-7 CASSRGQGVIYEQYF
TRBV5-1 CASSLADTQYF
TRBV15 CATSRDPGAITYEQYF
TRBV4-2 CASSQDAPLSGNTIYF